A selection of T cell receptor beta chains follows, all from one sample in a study of Graves' ophthalmopathy and Graves' hyperthyroidism. TCRdb itself ran the multiplex PCR reads through MiXCR, one entry per CDR3 protein. The sample consists of 400,000 to 500,000 distinct CDR3 sequences, more than 20% of them appearing once. Sequencing was performed on peripheral blood. All receptors come from a woman aged 18-29 years with stable Graves' hyperthyroidism. CDR3s include the opening cysteine and the closing phenylalanine or tryptophan. The D gene is left open where the match is weak. Not all rows give a size; the values are once, few, many and, for expanded clones, a class.

d_gene: -; v_gene: TRBV11-2; j_gene: TRBJ2-7; abundance: many; CDR3aa: CASTPESGEQYF; CDR3nt: TGTGCCAGCACCCCAGAGAGTGGCGAGCAGTACTTC
d_gene: -; v_gene: TRBV11-3; j_gene: TRBJ2-7; abundance: few; CDR3aa: CASSSHEGTEQYF; CDR3nt: TGTGCCAGCAGCTCCCACGAAGGGACCGAGCAGTACTTC
d_gene: -; v_gene: TRBV7-2; j_gene: TRBJ2-7; abundance: many; CDR3aa: CASSSRLGGVYEQYF; CDR3nt: TGTGCCAGCAGCTCCAGACTAGGTGGAGTCTACGAGCAGTACTTC
d_gene: TRBD1; v_gene: TRBV6-5; j_gene: TRBJ1-6; abundance: -; CDR3aa: CASSYSSRDRRSPLHF; CDR3nt: TGTGCCAGCAGTTACTCGAGCAGGGACAGGAGGTCACCCCTCCACTTT
d_gene: -; v_gene: TRBV12-3/TRBV12-4; j_gene: TRBJ1-1; abundance: many; CDR3aa: CASSLGGFTEAFF; CDR3nt: TGTGCCAGCAGCCTGGGGGGTTTCACTGAAGCTTTCTTT
d_gene: -; v_gene: TRBV6-5; j_gene: TRBJ1-1; abundance: -; CDR3aa: CASSYLNANTEAFF; CDR3nt: TGTGCCAGCAGTTACTTGAACGCAAACACTGAAGCTTTCTTT
d_gene: -; v_gene: TRBV4-2; j_gene: TRBJ1-5; abundance: -; CDR3aa: CASSQDHSREWTWPQHF; CDR3nt: TGTGCCAGCAGCCAAGATCACTCCAGGGAATGGACGTGGCCCCAGCATTTT
d_gene: TRBD2; v_gene: TRBV29-1; j_gene: TRBJ2-7; abundance: many; CDR3aa: CSAAGTSGRYEQYF; CDR3nt: TGCAGCGCAGCCGGGACTAGCGGAAGATACGAGCAGTACTTC
d_gene: -; v_gene: TRBV12-3/TRBV12-4; j_gene: TRBJ1-1; abundance: -; CDR3aa: CASSPDSRTVNTEAFF; CDR3nt: TGTGCCAGCAGTCCGGACAGCCGGACAGTGAACACTGAAGCTTTCTTT
d_gene: TRBD2; v_gene: TRBV5-1; j_gene: TRBJ2-5; abundance: many; CDR3aa: CASSVGTNQETQYF; CDR3nt: TGCGCCAGCAGCGTCGGGACTAACCAAGAGACCCAGTACTTC
d_gene: -; v_gene: TRBV28; j_gene: TRBJ1-1; abundance: many; CDR3aa: CASSKLLGTEAFF; CDR3nt: TGTGCCAGCAGTAAATTATTGGGCACTGAAGCTTTCTTT
d_gene: -; v_gene: TRBV28; j_gene: TRBJ2-4; abundance: many; CDR3aa: CASRGHKGGNIQYF; CDR3nt: TGTGCCAGCAGGGGACACAAGGGTGGGAACATTCAGTACTTC
d_gene: -; v_gene: TRBV6-5; j_gene: TRBJ2-7; abundance: many; CDR3aa: CASSPPYEQYF; CDR3nt: TGTGCCAGCAGTCCCCCATACGAGCAGTACTTC
d_gene: TRBD1; v_gene: TRBV30; j_gene: TRBJ1-6; abundance: -; CDR3aa: CAWRDRGFPLHF; CDR3nt: TGTGCCTGGCGGGACAGGGGGTTTCCCCTCCACTTT
d_gene: TRBD2; v_gene: TRBV25-1; j_gene: TRBJ2-5; abundance: many; CDR3aa: CASRVREGQETQYF; CDR3nt: TGTGCCAGCAGGGTTCGGGAGGGACAAGAGACCCAGTACTTC
d_gene: -; v_gene: TRBV12-3/TRBV12-4; j_gene: TRBJ2-7; abundance: many; CDR3aa: CASSLNGRTSEQYF; CDR3nt: TGTGCCAGCAGTTTAAACGGGAGAACGAGCGAGCAGTACTTC
d_gene: TRBD2; v_gene: TRBV20-1; j_gene: TRBJ2-7; abundance: -; CDR3aa: CSGGLAGRREQYF; CDR3nt: TGCAGTGGGGGACTAGCGGGACGGCGCGAGCAGTACTTC
d_gene: -; v_gene: TRBV28; j_gene: TRBJ1-5; abundance: many; CDR3aa: CASSLARGNQPQHF; CDR3nt: TGTGCCAGCAGTTTAGCGAGGGGCAATCAGCCCCAGCATTTT
d_gene: TRBD1; v_gene: TRBV5-1; j_gene: TRBJ1-1; abundance: many; CDR3aa: CASSRGDRVNTEAFF; CDR3nt: TGCGCCAGCAGCCGTGGGGACAGAGTGAACACTGAAGCTTTCTTT
d_gene: TRBD2; v_gene: TRBV12-3/TRBV12-4; j_gene: TRBJ2-7; abundance: many; CDR3aa: CASSRRLAGVPYEQYF; CDR3nt: TGTGCCAGCAGTCGCAGACTAGCGGGAGTCCCCTACGAGCAGTACTTC
d_gene: TRBD2; v_gene: TRBV28; j_gene: TRBJ2-7; abundance: many; CDR3aa: CASSSSGLAGRYEQYF; CDR3nt: TGTGCCAGCAGTTCGAGCGGACTAGCGGGAAGGTACGAGCAGTACTTC
d_gene: -; v_gene: TRBV29-1; j_gene: TRBJ1-2; abundance: -; CDR3aa: CSVDEGRPNYGYTF; CDR3nt: TGCAGCGTTGATGAGGGACGACCCAACTATGGCTACACCTTC
d_gene: TRBD1; v_gene: TRBV12-5; j_gene: TRBJ2-2; abundance: many; CDR3aa: CASGFSRGRSGELFF; CDR3nt: TGTGCTAGTGGTTTTAGCAGGGGGCGGTCCGGGGAGCTGTTTTTT
d_gene: -; v_gene: TRBV6-5; j_gene: TRBJ2-2; abundance: many; CDR3aa: CASSWLGGELFF; CDR3nt: TGTGCCAGCAGTTGGTTGGGCGGGGAGCTGTTTTTT
d_gene: TRBD1; v_gene: TRBV28; j_gene: TRBJ1-2; abundance: many; CDR3aa: CASSLPRTGQDGYTF; CDR3nt: TGTGCCAGCAGTCTCCCCCGGACAGGGCAGGATGGCTACACCTTC
d_gene: -; v_gene: TRBV19; j_gene: TRBJ1-2; abundance: many; CDR3aa: CASSFFNYGYTF; CDR3nt: TGTGCCAGTAGCTTCTTTAACTATGGCTACACCTTC
d_gene: -; v_gene: TRBV4-1; j_gene: TRBJ2-7; abundance: many; CDR3aa: CASSQADLMITGEQYF; CDR3nt: TGCGCCAGCAGCCAAGCGGACTTGATGATTACGGGCGAGCAGTACTTC
d_gene: TRBD2; v_gene: TRBV30; j_gene: TRBJ2-7; abundance: many; CDR3aa: CAWSISGGSYEQYF; CDR3nt: TGTGCCTGGAGTATAAGCGGGGGGTCGTACGAGCAGTACTTC
d_gene: -; v_gene: TRBV20-1; j_gene: TRBJ2-7; abundance: few; CDR3aa: CSARDYGGTYEQYF; CDR3nt: TGCAGTGCTAGAGATTATGGGGGGACCTACGAGCAGTACTTC
d_gene: TRBD2; v_gene: TRBV5-1; j_gene: TRBJ2-5; abundance: many; CDR3aa: CASSSLSSGSVETQYF; CDR3nt: TGCGCCAGCAGCTCCTTATCTAGCGGGAGTGTAGAGACCCAGTACTTC
d_gene: TRBD2; v_gene: TRBV10-3; j_gene: TRBJ2-2; abundance: -; CDR3aa: CAISVRAGLARTGELFF; CDR3nt: TGTGCCATCAGTGTCAGGGCGGGACTAGCAAGGACCGGGGAGCTGTTTTTT
d_gene: TRBD1; v_gene: TRBV7-9; j_gene: TRBJ2-5; abundance: many; CDR3aa: CASSRDRGQLETQYF; CDR3nt: TGTGCCAGCAGCCGGGACAGGGGGCAACTGGAGACCCAGTACTTC
d_gene: -; v_gene: TRBV6-1; j_gene: TRBJ1-1; abundance: -; CDR3aa: CASKPGGGQRNTEAFF; CDR3nt: TGTGCCAGCAAACCGGGCGGGGGACAACGTAACACTGAAGCTTTCTTT